The TCR beta chain under discussion was sequenced for a study of blood T cell repertoires in COVID-19. Study-level information: The United States, Italy and Spain were the sources of the acute and convalescent COVID-19 samples. Sources were T cells, B-cell-depleted T cells, or PBMCs; the material itself was cDNA or gDNA.

Trimming removed 5 bases from V and 2 bases from J, with 9 bases in between. The CDR3 runs to 13 residues. From germline, CDR1 is SGHTA and CDR2 FQGTGA. Authors' processing steps: Amplification from reference gene primers served as the basis for estimated nucleated cell counts. Libraries were prepared by immunoSEQ multiplex PCR; TCRdb keeps only in-frame clonotypes and omits some of them. Clonal size and the V and J genes are those of that table, whereas D and trimming came from the DNA. The sample contains around 100,000 clones, 84% of which appear only once. This chain links TRBV7-3 with TRBJ2-5, with a possible D match to TRBD2 (6 bases). The sample was peripheral blood. The receptor was isolated from a man between 40 and 49 years old with active or convalescent COVID-19. The CDR3 is CASSGTPQETQYF. CDR3 coding DNA: TGTGCCAGCAGCGGGACTCCACAAGAGACCCAGTACTTC.